A single sample gave rise to the 20 T cell receptor beta chains below, sequenced in a study of cytomegalovirus exposure and HLA in healthy donors. The primer mix had 60 Vbeta and 13 Jbeta primers. TCRdb's copy holds only in-frame clones and misses some; the assay was immunoSEQ multiplex PCR. The repertoire holds about 130,000 clones, with approximately 70% as singletons. The specimen sequenced was PBMCs. The receptors shown here come from a man in his sixties in good health and CMV-seropositive.

V usage is TRBV19 and J usage is TRBJ1-6, with D possibly TRBD1 on 6 matching bases. Trimming stripped 5 bases from V and 6 bases from J, with 8 bases between. CDR3 length: 13 amino acids. Germline V CDR1 and CDR2: LNHDA, SQIVND (reference sequence). In nucleotides, the CDR3 is TGTGCCAGTAGTCTACAGGGTAATTCACCCCTCCACTTT. It codes for CASSLQGNSPLHF.

This clone was counted a few times. The V gene is TRBV5-1, the J gene TRBJ2-5; 12 nucleotides match TRBD2. CDR1 and CDR2 from the germline V gene are SGHRS and YFSETQ. The length of the CDR3 is 16 residues. The V segment lost 3 bases and the J segment 2 bases; nucleotides outside the gene matches: 5. This CDR3 is CASSYLAGGHQETQYF. CDR3 sequence (DNA): TGCGCCAGCAGCTATCTAGCGGGGGGGCATCAAGAGACCCAGTACTTC.

This clone has only one observation. The chain carries TRBV11-2 and TRBJ2-2, with TRBD2 matching 8 bases. Germline V gives CDR1 SGHAT, CDR2 FQNNGV. J was trimmed by 0 bases and V by 5 bases; bases with no gene match: 11. The CDR3 is 18 amino acids. The CDR3: CASSIWPAGASNTGELFF. Here the CDR3 DNA reads TGTGCCAGCAGCATTTGGCCAGCGGGGGCCTCGAACACCGGGGAGCTGTTTTTT.

This sequence joins TRBV2 and TRBJ2-3; possible D gene TRBD2, 5 bases. CDR1 and CDR2 from the germline V gene are SNHLY and FYNNEI. Trimming stripped 6 bases from V and 6 bases from J, with 10 bases between. CDR3 length: 12 residues. The CDR3 nucleotides read TGTGCCAGCAGGGTAGTAGCGGATACGCAGTATTTT. Protein product: CASRVVADTQYF. Drawing the rest from reference TRBV2 and TRBJ2-3, the complete variable domain is EPEVTQTPSHQVTQMGQEVILRCVPISNHLYFYWYRQILGQKVEFLVSFYNNEISEKSEIFDDQFSVERPDGSNFTLKIRSTKLEDSAMYFCASRVVADTQYFGPGTRLTVL.

The chain couples TRBV28 to TRBJ1-1, with a tentative D call TRBD1 (5 bases). Germline assignment: CDR1 MDHEN and CDR2 SYDVKM. Trimming took off 10 bases at V and 1 base at J, with 16 bases between the two ends. This CDR3 has 14 amino acids. The CDR3 reads CATTKGQRNTEAFF. Here the CDR3 DNA reads TGTGCCACCACGAAGGGGCAGAGGAACACTGAAGCTTTCTTT. The entire variable domain, with the rest obtained from reference TRBV28 and TRBJ1-1, is as follows: DVKVTQSSRYLVKRTGEKVFLECVQDMDHENMFWYRQDPGLGLRLIYFSYDVKMKEKGDIPEGYSVSREKKERFSLILESASTNQTSMYLCATTKGQRNTEAFFGQGTRLTVV.

This clone was seen only a few times. This chain connects TRBV11-3 to TRBJ2-7; the D is unclear. CDR1 SGHNT and CDR2 YENEEA come from the germline V gene. The germline V and J ends were trimmed by 1 base and 7 bases, with 11 bases remaining between them. The CDR3 has 13 amino acids. In DNA form, the CDR3 reads TGTGCCAGCAGCTTAGGAGCGTCTATGGAGCAGTACTTC. Translated: CASSLGASMEQYF.

The chain recombines TRBV28 with TRBJ2-1, with a tentative D call TRBD2 (7 bases). V was pared by 3 bases and J by 4 bases, with 13 bases between. In germline, CDR1 is MDHEN, CDR2 SYDVKM. The CDR3 totals 15 residues. Here the CDR3 reads CASSLGGALYNEQFF. The CDR3 DNA sequence: TGTGCCAGCAGTTTGGGGGGGGCATTATACAATGAGCAGTTCTTC.

The rearrangement links TRBV19 to TRBJ2-6, with 10 bases that match TRBD1. The CDR3 totals 18 residues. The V and J ends lost 2 bases and 0 bases, in that order; junction bases with no gene match: 4. Germline V gene lookup returns CDR1 LNHDA and CDR2 SQIVND (reference sequence). The CDR3 coding sequence is TGTGCCAGTAGTATAACCGGGACAGGGGTCTCTGGGGCCAACGTCCTGACTTTC. Protein product: CASSITGTGVSGANVLTF. Combining the CDR3 with reference TRBV19 and TRBJ2-6 gives the whole variable domain DGGITQSPKYLFRKEGQNVTLSCEQNLNHDAMYWYRQDPGQGLRLIYYSQIVNDFQKGDIAEGYSVSREKKESFPLTVTSAQKNPTAFYLCASSITGTGVSGANVLTFGAGSRLTVL.

The chain employs TRBV19 and TRBJ1-5; D is possibly TRBD1 (5 bases). The V gene lost 3 bases and the J gene lost 2 bases, with 8 bases spanning the gap. In germline, CDR1 is LNHDA, CDR2 SQIVND (reference sequence). There are 14 residues in the CDR3. For the CDR3, the DNA is TGTGCCAGTAGTATGCTAGGGGGCAATCAGCCCCAGCATTTT. It is translated as CASSMLGGNQPQHF. The variable domain in full, with the rest retrieved from reference TRBV19 and TRBJ1-5, is DGGITQSPKYLFRKEGQNVTLSCEQNLNHDAMYWYRQDPGQGLRLIYYSQIVNDFQKGDIAEGYSVSREKKESFPLTVTSAQKNPTAFYLCASSMLGGNQPQHFGDGTRLSIL.

This clone appeared a single time. This chain joins TRBV5-1 and TRBJ1-4; unclear D gene. The CDR3 runs 13 residues. The V end lost 4 bases, the J end lost 8 bases, and 12 bases lay between the germline ends. Germline V gene data show CDR1 as SGHRS and CDR2 as YFSETQ. CDR3 amino acids: CASSTGLGEKLFF. Here the CDR3 DNA reads TGCGCCAGCAGCACCGGACTTGGGGAAAAACTGTTTTTT.

Comments on this clone: Other DNA sequences in the sample encode the same CDR3. V gene TRBV28 combines with J gene TRBJ2-5; tentatively, D is TRBD2 (6 bases). CDR3 length equals 13 residues. Trimming pared 6 bases from V and 1 base from J, leaving 9 bases between. Germline loops: CDR1 MDHEN, CDR2 SYDVKM. CDR3 region: CASSTGGQETQYF. The DNA of the CDR3 is TGTGCCAGCAGCACCGGGGGCCAAGAGACCCAGTACTTC.

The chain has TRBV5-1 and TRBJ2-2; 13 bases are a match to TRBD2. Germline CDR1 reads SGHRS; CDR2 reads YFSETQ. V shed 4 bases and J 6 bases; nucleotides not matched to a gene: 3. The CDR3 has 15 residues. The CDR3 bases are TGCGCCAGCAGCCAGGGGACTAGCGGGGCCGGGGAGCTGTTTTTT. It encodes CASSQGTSGAGELFF.

The chain joins TRBV5-1 to TRBJ2-3; no reliable D call. V was pared by 1 base and J by 0 bases, with 6 bases between. This CDR3 is 14 amino acids long. The germline V gene encodes CDR1 SGHRS and CDR2 YFSETQ. CDR3 coding DNA: TGCGCCAGCAGCTTGTTAGAAAGCACAGATACGCAGTATTTT. As protein: CASSLLESTDTQYF.

About this clone: The junction and the germline gene differ at one end; a read error may be behind it. The genes are TRBV7-9 and TRBJ1-6; D may be TRBD1 (6 bases). Germline CDR1 reads SEHNR; CDR2 reads FQNEAQ (reference sequence). The CDR3 is made up of 13 amino acids. CDR3 in amino acids: CSSSLPSRQDLHF. The CDR3 coding sequence is TGTTCCAGCAGCTTGCCCTCGAGACAGGACCTCCACTTT.

The V call is TRBV5-1, the J call TRBJ2-1; TRBD2 agrees at 11 bases. This CDR3 region has 14 residues. Trimming removed 5 bases from V and 2 bases from J; junction bases left unmatched: 0. Germline assignment: CDR1 SGHRS and CDR2 YFSETQ. For the CDR3, the DNA is TGCGCCAGCAGGACTAGCGGGACCTACAATGAGCAGTTCTTC. Protein: CASRTSGTYNEQFF. The full variable domain, its missing parts supplied by reference TRBV5-1 and TRBJ2-1, is KAGVTQTPRYLIKTRGQQVTLSCSPISGHRSVSWYQQTPGQGLQFLFEYFSETQRNKGNFPGRFSGRQFSNSRSEMNVSTLELGDSALYLCASRTSGTYNEQFFGPGTRLTVL.

The chain joins TRBV6-1 to TRBJ1-6; D unclear. Trimming removed 6 bases from V and 0 bases from J, with 9 bases in between. CDR1 and CDR2 (germline): MNHNS, SASEGT. CDR3 length equals 15 residues. CDR3 protein: CASSLMSSYNSPLHF. In nucleotides, the CDR3 is TGTGCCAGCAGCCTCATGAGCTCCTATAATTCACCCCTCCACTTT.

The chain uses TRBV29-1 and TRBJ2-7, with TRBD2 as a possible D gene (5 bases). CDR3 length: 13 residues. Germline lookup yields CDR1 SQVTM and CDR2 ANQGSEA. V lost 6 bases, J lost 3 bases, and 15 bases lay in between. In DNA, the CDR3 is TGCAGCGTACTGATCGGGGTGAACTACGAGCAGTACTTC. It encodes CSVLIGVNYEQYF.

V usage is TRBV21-1 and J usage is TRBJ2-5; the table's D call of TRBD2 was not tested on the DNA. TRBV21-1 is listed as a pseudogene. This CDR3 spans 15 amino acids. CDR3 sequence: CARIPIRVVRETQYF. The CDR3 coding sequence is TGTGCCAGAATACCAATCCGGGTTGTTCGAGAGACCCAGTACTTC.

The V gene is TRBV6-9, the J gene TRBJ2-7, with a possible D match to TRBD2 (5 bases). CDR1 and CDR2 (germline): MNHGY, SVAAGI. Trimming shortened V by 9 bases and J by 1 base, and 10 bases separated the two germline ends. The CDR3 totals 12 residues. CDR3 bases: TGTGCCAGGGGTGAGGGTTCCTACGAGCAGTACTTC. It encodes CARGEGSYEQYF.

The chain joins TRBV5-4 to TRBJ1-1; TRBD1 is a possible D gene (6 bases). Trimming removed 1 base at V and 6 bases at J, with 13 bases between. There are 14 residues in the CDR3. Germline assignment: CDR1 SGHNT and CDR2 YYREEE (reference sequence). The CDR3 nucleotides read TGTGCCAGCAGCTTGCCAGGGGTTAACGCTGAAGCTTTCTTT. Protein product: CASSLPGVNAEAFF.